These 23 T cell receptor beta chains originate from one sample sequenced in a study of T cell repertoires in cytomegalovirus infection. MiXCR, applied by TCRdb to the reads, yields one record per CDR3 protein. The sample comprises about 130,000 distinct CDR3 sequences, approximately 9.2% of which are singletons, and around 10% rests with the top ten. Sequencing input: PBMCs. The receptors shown here come from a human donor in good health (CMV status not recorded). Some clones in this sample may be carry-over from other donors' samples.

The CDR3 spells CSAQRDGRSSYNSPLHF. In DNA, the CDR3 is TGCAGTGCCCAGCGAGACGGGAGAAGCTCCTATAATTCACCCCTCCACTTT. J is TRBJ1-6 and V is TRBV20-1; D gene ambiguous. Deletions cut 6 bases from V and 0 bases from J, with 18 bases between. This CDR3 spans 17 amino acids. Per the germline V gene, CDR1 is DFQATT and CDR2 is SNEGSKA (reference sequence).

This clonotype was seen ten or more times. CDR3 in amino acids: CASIKLGGAFTEAFF. The CDR3 nucleotides are TGTGCCAGCATTAAACTCGGGGGCGCTTTCACTGAAGCTTTCTTT. This chain uses TRBV28 with TRBJ1-1; D might be TRBD1 (6 bases). Germline CDR1 MDHEN, CDR2 SYDVKM. Trimming removed 7 bases from V and 4 bases from J, with 19 bases in between. The CDR3 totals 15 residues.

This clonotype was counted many times. The chain employs TRBV7-9 and TRBJ2-7; no firm D call. Per germline, CDR1 SEHNR and CDR2 FQNEAQ (reference sequence). This CDR3 has 14 residues. V lost 1 base and J 4 bases, leaving 11 bases between the germline ends. CDR3 DNA sequence: TGTGCCAGCAGCTTAGTTCCAGGCAGATACGAGCAGTACTTC. Protein sequence: CASSLVPGRYEQYF.

This clonotype has more than one count but fewer than ten. The chain carries TRBV20-1 and TRBJ2-7; TRBD2 matches 12 bases. This CDR3 has 14 amino acids. Per the germline V gene, CDR1 is DFQATT and CDR2 is SNEGSKA (reference sequence). Unmatched junction bases numbered 9, after V lost 5 bases and J lost 7 bases. The chain's CDR3 is CSAPYTSGGKEQYF. The CDR3 DNA sequence: TGCAGTGCTCCCTATACTAGCGGGGGGAAGGAGCAGTACTTC.

This clonotype was seen ten or more times. This chain links TRBV15 with TRBJ2-2, with D tentatively TRBD2 (6 bases). This CDR3 is built from 18 residues. The V gene's germline CDR1 is LNHNV and CDR2 YYDKDF (reference sequence). The V gene lost 0 bases and the J gene lost 8 bases, with 22 bases spanning the gap. This chain's CDR3 is CATSREVVSGGVTGELFF. The CDR3, as DNA: TGTGCCACCAGCAGAGAGGTCGTTAGCGGAGGAGTAACTGGGGAGCTGTTTTTT.

The chain uses TRBV20-1 and TRBJ2-3, with D perhaps given as TRBD1 or TRBD2 (5 bases each). CDR1 is DFQATT and CDR2 is SNEGSKA in the germline V gene (reference sequence). V was cut by 0 bases and J by 3 bases, with 16 bases left in between. The CDR3 contains 16 residues. CDR3 in amino acids: CSARDPSGRGTDTQYF. The CDR3 bases are TGCAGTGCTAGAGATCCCTCGGGGCGCGGGACAGATACGCAGTATTTT.

A remark on this clonotype: Given a much more abundant clone one base away, this may be a read error. The chain combines TRBV25-1 with TRBJ1-4; no definite D call. Germline CDR1 is MGHDK and CDR2 is SYGVNS. The CDR3 is 15 residues long. The CDR3, as DNA: TGTGCCAGCGGTGAATCTGGGGTGATCAAGGAAAAACTGTTTTTT. It is translated as CASGESGVIKEKLFF.

The chain couples TRBV20-1 to TRBJ2-1; a weak D match, TRBD2 (6 bases). CDR1 and CDR2 from the germline V gene are DFQATT and SNEGSKA (reference sequence). There are 13 residues in the CDR3. V was shortened by 4 bases and J by 12 bases, with 19 bases between the two germline ends. DNA for the CDR3: TGCAGTGCTATAACGCGGGGTTATACCGGGCAGTTCTTC. As protein: CSAITRGYTGQFF.

This clonotype was picked up a small number of times. The chain employs TRBV29-1 and TRBJ1-4; 9 bases align to TRBD1. The CDR3 is 13 residues long. The germline gives CDR1 SQVTM, CDR2 ANQGSEA. V shed 7 bases and J 7 bases; nucleotides not matched to a gene: 7. CDR3 nucleotide sequence: TGCAGCGCTAGGACAGGGGTTGGTGAAAAACTGTTTTTT. Translating gives CSARTGVGEKLFF.

This clonotype was seen many times. This chain joins TRBV19 and TRBJ2-1, with 10 nucleotides matching TRBD1. This CDR3 has 18 amino acids. Germline V gene data show CDR1 as LNHDA and CDR2 as SQIVND (reference sequence). Trimming removed 3 bases from V and 4 bases from J; junction bases left unmatched: 12. The CDR3 region is CASSIRRGQGPRYNEQFF. The CDR3 DNA reads TGTGCCAGTAGTATCCGGCGGGGACAGGGGCCTCGGTACAATGAGCAGTTCTTC. Based on the CDR3 plus reference TRBV19 and TRBJ2-1, the full variable domain is DGGITQSPKYLFRKEGQNVTLSCEQNLNHDAMYWYRQDPGQGLRLIYYSQIVNDFQKGDIAEGYSVSREKKESFPLTVTSAQKNPTAFYLCASSIRRGQGPRYNEQFFGPGTRLTVL.

V and J are TRBV2 and TRBJ2-1; no reliable D call. Germline loops: CDR1 SNHLY, CDR2 FYNNEI. This CDR3 contains 14 residues. V lost 7 bases, J lost 5 bases, and 15 bases lay in between. CDR3 DNA: TGTGCCAGCATGTGGGGTGATTTGGACAATGAGCAGTTCTTC. It encodes CASMWGDLDNEQFF.

Only a few counts were recorded for this clonotype. The chain couples TRBV5-4 to TRBJ1-1; 8 bases agree with TRBD1. CDR3 length equals 13 residues. The V and J ends lost 2 bases and 7 bases, in that order; junction bases with no gene match: 4. Looked up from germline, CDR1 is SGHNT and CDR2 is YYREEE (reference sequence). The CDR3 DNA reads TGTGCCAGCAGCTTCGGACAGGGAGTTGAAGCTTTCTTT. Amino acid sequence: CASSFGQGVEAFF.

This clonotype showed up many times. The CDR3 DNA follows: TGTGCCAGCAGTGACCCCACTGGCGATGGCACAGATACGCAGTATTTT. It is translated as CASSDPTGDGTDTQYF. V is TRBV25-1 and J is TRBJ2-3; D uncertain. CDR1 is MGHDK and CDR2 is SYGVNS in the germline V gene. The CDR3 is 16 amino acids. V lost 3 bases to trimming and J lost 1 base, with 14 bases between them.

Concerning this clonotype itself: A much larger clone differs by one base, so this may be a read error. This chain connects TRBV12-3 or TRBV12-4 to TRBJ1-5, with TRBD1 as a possible D gene (5 bases). This CDR3 spans 12 amino acids. CDR3 region: CASHDSYGPQDF. DNA of the CDR3: TGTGCCAGCCACGACAGCTACGGGCCCCAGGATTTT.

In this sample, this clonotype turned up a few times. This rearrangement joins TRBV28 to TRBJ1-5; 7 bases match TRBD1. The junction had 7 bases not matched to a gene; V was cut back by 5 bases and J by 3 bases. CDR1 is MDHEN and CDR2 is SYDVKM in the germline V gene. This CDR3 is 15 amino acids long. CDR3: CASSLGGHDNQPQHF. The CDR3 DNA reads TGTGCCAGCAGTCTAGGGGGCCATGACAATCAGCCCCAGCATTTT.

Ten or more counts support this clonotype. This sequence joins TRBV7-6 and TRBJ2-6; perhaps D is TRBD1 or TRBD2 (6 bases each). Trimming removed 4 bases at V and 3 bases at J, with 13 bases between. CDR3 length: 16 residues. CDR1 and CDR2 (germline): SGHVS, FNYEAQ. As DNA, the CDR3 is TGTGCCAGCAGCTATCGGGGGCGGGGTGGGGCCAACGTCCTGACTTTC. Residues: CASSYRGRGGANVLTF.

This clonotype appeared many times. The rearrangement joins TRBV28 to TRBJ2-3, with 7 nucleotides matching TRBD1. The CDR3 is 13 amino acids. V was pared by 5 bases and J by 9 bases, with 8 bases of the junction left unmatched. The germline V gene encodes CDR1 MDHEN and CDR2 SYDVKM. Here the CDR3 reads CASSPRTGGTQYF. CDR3 coding DNA: TGTGCCAGCAGTCCAAGGACAGGAGGCACGCAGTATTTT.

This clonotype showed up many times. The genes are TRBV2 and TRBJ2-7; D is perhaps TRBD2 (5 bases). Germline V gene sequence: CDR1 SNHLY, CDR2 FYNNEI. The CDR3 has 13 residues. Trimming left V 3 bases short and J 6 bases short, with 12 bases between. This chain's CDR3 is CASSDVGVVEQYF. CDR3 DNA sequence: TGTGCCAGCAGTGACGTCGGGGTAGTCGAGCAGTACTTC.

This clonotype was seen repeatedly, ten times or more. The chain has TRBV6-5 and TRBJ2-7; 7 bases are shared with TRBD2. The CDR3 sequence is 14 residues long. The J segment lost 2 bases and the V segment lost 2 bases, leaving 3 bases of the junction unmatched. Per germline, CDR1 MNHEY and CDR2 SVGAGI. In nucleotides, the CDR3 is TGTGCCAGCAGTTACGGGGAGGGGACCTACGAGCAGTACTTC. Translation: CASSYGEGTYEQYF.

This clonotype has at least ten counts. The chain has TRBV2 and TRBJ1-2; 7 bases fit TRBD1. CDR1 is SNHLY, CDR2 FYNNEI, per germline. With V trimmed by 2 bases and J by 2 bases, 5 bases remained unmatched. There are 15 residues in the CDR3. In DNA, the CDR3 is TGTGCCAGCAGTGAAACGGGACAGTCAAACTATGGCTACACCTTC. Encoded protein: CASSETGQSNYGYTF.

This clonotype occurred a few times. J is TRBJ1-2 and V is TRBV5-1; TRBD1 matches 12 bases. Losses at the gene ends were 4 bases for V and 2 bases for J; bases not matched to a gene: 3. CDR3 length: 15 residues. The germline V gene encodes CDR1 SGHRS and CDR2 YFSETQ. The CDR3 DNA sequence: TGCGCCAGCAGCCCGGGACAGGGGGCCAACTATGGCTACACCTTC. Encoded protein: CASSPGQGANYGYTF.

This clonotype was picked up a small number of times. The V gene is TRBV6-6, the J gene TRBJ2-7, with TRBD2 matching 11 bases. CDR1 is MNHNY and CDR2 is SVGAGI in the germline V gene (reference sequence). V trimming: 2 bases; J trimming: 0 bases; junction bases outside the gene matches: 6. The CDR3 covers 17 residues. In DNA, the CDR3 is TGTGCCAGCAGTTACCTCCTAGCGGGGGGCCTCTCCTACGAGCAGTACTTC. This sequence encodes CASSYLLAGGLSYEQYF.

The chain employs TRBV7-8 and TRBJ2-1; D tentatively fits TRBD1 or TRBD2 (5 bases each). Per the germline V gene, CDR1 is SGHVS and CDR2 is FQNEAQ. The CDR3 spans 15 residues. V lost 8 bases and J lost 9, with 23 bases in between. CDR3 DNA sequence: TGTGCCAGCGGAACCGGGACGAGCCGTCCTGGTGAGCAGTTCTTC. Translated: CASGTGTSRPGEQFF.